These 10 T cell receptor beta chains were sequenced from one sample in a study of shared clonotypes between healthy human individuals. Profiled with immunoSEQ multiplex PCR; TCRdb holds only in-frame clones, not every one. This table holds around 1,000,000 clones, 60% to 85% found once. Material for sequencing was memory CD4+ T cells from PBMCs. Indicated subset: CD45RA-negative fraction. These receptors were taken from a man aged 18-30 years in good health. Some clones in this sample may be carry-over from other donors' samples.

This rearrangement joins TRBV2 to TRBJ1-2; no clear D gene. Germline V gives CDR1 SNHLY, CDR2 FYNNEI. The CDR3 is 13 residues long. Trimming took off 5 bases at V and 7 bases at J, with 14 bases between the two ends. This chain's CDR3 is CASSIRGLGGYTF. The DNA of the CDR3 is TGTGCCAGCAGTATACGGGGTTTAGGTGGCTACACCTTC.

For this clone: This specimen includes other DNA sequences encoding the same CDR3. The chain has TRBV7-9 and TRBJ1-1, with 7 bases fitting TRBD1. V lost 6 bases, J lost 4 bases, and 8 bases stayed unmatched. The CDR3 has 14 residues. The germline CDR1 and CDR2 sequences are SEHNR and FQNEAQ (reference sequence). The CDR3 reads CASSFQGGSTEAFF. The CDR3 bases are TGTGCCAGCAGTTTTCAAGGGGGCAGCACTGAAGCTTTCTTT. The full variable domain, completed using reference TRBV7-9 and TRBJ1-1, is DTGVSQNPRHKITKRGQNVTFRCDPISEHNRLYWYRQTLGQGPEFLTYFQNEAQLEKSRLLSDRFSAERPKGSFSTLEIQRTEQGDSAMYLCASSFQGGSTEAFFGQGTRLTVV.

Turning to this clone: The sample has other DNA sequences that encode this CDR3 too. The chain combines TRBV6-1 with TRBJ1-2, with 9 bases matching TRBD1. CDR3 length equals 12 residues. V dropped 2 bases and J dropped 8; count of bases not matched to a gene: 0. The germline V gene encodes CDR1 MNHNS and CDR2 SASEGT. The CDR3, as DNA: TGTGCCAGCAGTGAAACAGGGGGCGGCTACACCTTC. Amino acid sequence: CASSETGGGYTF.

This clone was counted a few times. The chain has TRBV10-3 and TRBJ2-1, with D hard to call. CDR1 and CDR2 from the germline V gene are ENHRY and SYGVKD. The V and J ends lost 4 bases and 7 bases respectively, with 14 bases between them. CDR3 length equals 14 residues. The CDR3, as DNA: TGTGCCATCAGTGGTGGCGGAGTTGGGAATGAGCAGTTCTTC. This sequence encodes CAISGGGVGNEQFF.

The chain uses TRBV5-1 and TRBJ2-5; the match to TRBD1 covers 9 bases. The CDR3 is 15 residues long. Per germline, CDR1 SGHRS and CDR2 YFSETQ. V was clipped by 3 bases and J by 5 bases; unmatched bases: 8. CDR3: CASSSGTGQRETQYF. CDR3 bases: TGCGCCAGCAGCTCCGGGACAGGGCAGAGGGAGACCCAGTACTTC.

Worth noting for this clone: The junction does not match germline at one end; this may be a read error. The chain uses TRBV7-2 and TRBJ2-1; D not resolved. The CDR3 contains 12 residues. Germline V gives CDR1 SGHTA, CDR2 FQGNSA. As DNA, the CDR3 is TGTGTCAGCAGCCTCCATGGGAATGAGCAGTTCTTC. Amino acids: CVSSLHGNEQFF. The variable domain in full, completed from reference TRBV7-2 and TRBJ2-1, reads GAGVSQSPSNKVTEKGKDVELRCDPISGHTALYWYRQSLGQGLEFLIYFQGNSAPDKSGLPSDRFSAERTGGSVSTLTIQRTQQEDSAVYLCVSSLHGNEQFFGPGTRLTVL.

The chain uses TRBV19 and TRBJ1-2, with 7 bases that match TRBD1. The CDR3 contains 14 residues. Losses at the gene ends were 3 bases for V and 9 bases for J; bases not matched to a gene: 10. Germline CDR1 and CDR2: LNHDA and SQIVND (reference sequence). The CDR3 here is CASSINRGMRSYTF. The CDR3 nucleotides are TGTGCCAGTAGTATTAACAGGGGAATGAGGAGCTACACCTTC.

The chain employs TRBV9 and TRBJ2-2; D unresolved. Germline CDR1 SGDLS, CDR2 YYNGEE. The CDR3 runs to 15 residues. Trimming pared 0 bases from V and 1 base from J, leaving 7 bases between. The CDR3 here is CASSVATKNTGELFF. For the CDR3, the DNA is TGTGCCAGCAGCGTAGCCACAAAGAACACCGGGGAGCTGTTTTTT.

The chain couples TRBV7-2 to TRBJ2-3; maybe TRBD2 (5 bases). V lost 3 bases and J lost 5, with 6 bases in between. CDR1 is SGHTA, CDR2 FQGNSA, per germline. This CDR3 spans 12 amino acids. This CDR3 is CASSFGRDTQYF. CDR3 nucleotides: TGTGCCAGCAGCTTTGGGAGAGATACGCAGTATTTT. The full variable domain, with the rest looked up from reference TRBV7-2 and TRBJ2-3, is GAGVSQSPSNKVTEKGKDVELRCDPISGHTALYWYRQSLGQGLEFLIYFQGNSAPDKSGLPSDRFSAERTGGSVSTLTIQRTQQEDSAVYLCASSFGRDTQYFGPGTRLTVL.

CDR3 nucleotides: TGTGCCAGCAGCCAAGGGTACGGGACAGGGTATTATTCGGAGACCCAGTACTTC. Translation: CASSQGYGTGYYSETQYF. This rearrangement joins TRBV14 to TRBJ2-5, with 9 bases aligning to TRBD1. The CDR3 is 18 residues long. Germline assignment: CDR1 SGHDN and CDR2 FVKESK. The J segment lost 5 bases and the V segment lost 1 base, leaving 14 bases of the junction unmatched.